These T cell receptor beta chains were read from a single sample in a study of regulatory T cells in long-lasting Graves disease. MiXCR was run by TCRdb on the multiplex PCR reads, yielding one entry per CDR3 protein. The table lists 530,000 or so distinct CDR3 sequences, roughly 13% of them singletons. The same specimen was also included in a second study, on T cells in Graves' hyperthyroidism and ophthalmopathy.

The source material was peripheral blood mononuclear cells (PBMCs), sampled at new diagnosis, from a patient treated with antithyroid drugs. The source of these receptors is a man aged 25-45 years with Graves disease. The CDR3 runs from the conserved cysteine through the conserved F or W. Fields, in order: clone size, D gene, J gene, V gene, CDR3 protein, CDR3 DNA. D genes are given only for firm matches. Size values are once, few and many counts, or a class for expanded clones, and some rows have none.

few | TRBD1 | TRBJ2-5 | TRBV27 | CASSSLRGQGGETQYF | TGTGCCAGCAGTTCCCTCCGGGGACAGGGGGGGGAGACCCAGTACTTC
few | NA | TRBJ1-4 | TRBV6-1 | CASRDREKLFF | TGTGCCAGCAGGGACCGCGAAAAACTGTTTTTT
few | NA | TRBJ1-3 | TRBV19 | CASSIDAQVGNTIYF | TGTGCCAGTAGTATAGATGCGCAAGTTGGAAACACCATATATTTT
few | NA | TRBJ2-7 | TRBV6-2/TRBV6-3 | CASSFSRRVHEQYF | TGTGCCAGCAGTTTCAGCCGGAGGGTACACGAGCAGTACTTC
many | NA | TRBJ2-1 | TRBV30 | CAWSILANEQFF | TGTGCCTGGAGTATCCTAGCTAATGAGCAGTTCTTC
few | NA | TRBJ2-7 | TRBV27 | CASRQDPKIRHPQDEQYF | TGTGCCAGCAGACAGGACCCCAAAATCAGACACCCCCAAGACGAGCAGTACTTC
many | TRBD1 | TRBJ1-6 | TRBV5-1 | CASSLQGEESPLHF | TGCGCCAGCAGCTTGCAGGGGGAGGAATCACCCCTCCACTTT
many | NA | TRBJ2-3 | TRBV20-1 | CSAREGREDTQYF | TGCAGTGCTAGAGAGGGGCGGGAAGATACGCAGTATTTT
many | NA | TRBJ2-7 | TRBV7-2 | CASSFYTSPSYEQYF | TGTGCCAGCAGCTTCTACACGTCCCCCTCCTACGAGCAGTACTTC
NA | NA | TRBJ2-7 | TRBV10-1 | CASSEEGEEQYF | TGCGCCAGCAGTGAAGAGGGTGAAGAGCAGTACTTC
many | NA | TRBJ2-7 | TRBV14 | CASSQPYHLEQYF | TGTGCCAGCAGCCAGCCGTACCATCTCGAGCAGTACTTC
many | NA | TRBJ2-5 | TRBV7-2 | CASSSTVDSQETQYF | TGTGCCAGCAGCTCCACCGTGGACAGCCAAGAGACCCAGTACTTC
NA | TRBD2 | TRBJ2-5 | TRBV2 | CVSTGLAEETRYF | TGTGTCAGCACGGGACTAGCGGAAGAGACCCGGTACTTC
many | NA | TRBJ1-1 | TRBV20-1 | CSARSGAFF | TGCAGTGCTCGGTCCGGAGCTTTCTTT
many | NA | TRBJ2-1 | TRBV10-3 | CAISPASPAYNEQFF | TGTGCCATCAGTCCTGCCTCCCCCGCCTACAATGAGCAGTTCTTC
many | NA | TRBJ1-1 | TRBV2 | CASSEGDQAFF | TGTGCCAGCAGTGAAGGGGACCAAGCTTTCTTT
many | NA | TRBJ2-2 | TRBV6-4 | CASSDSNQNTGELFF | TGTGCCAGCAGTGACTCGAACCAGAACACCGGGGAGCTGTTTTTT
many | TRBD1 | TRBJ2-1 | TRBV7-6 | CASSFWVSGGVEQFF | TGTGCCAGCAGCTTTTGGGTCTCAGGGGGAGTTGAGCAGTTCTTC
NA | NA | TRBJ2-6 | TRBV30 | CAWSLRPQGGANVLTF | TGTGCCTGGAGTCTAAGGCCGCAGGGGGGGGCCAACGTCCTGACTTTC
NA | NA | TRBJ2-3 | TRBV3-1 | CASSQATVADTQYF | TGTGCCAGCAGCCAAGCAACTGTGGCAGATACGCAGTATTTT
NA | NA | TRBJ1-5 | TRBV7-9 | CASSLLGINQPQHF | TGTGCCAGCAGCTTACTGGGGATTAATCAGCCCCAGCATTTT
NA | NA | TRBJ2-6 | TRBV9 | CASSVARGVGANVLTF | TGTGCCAGCAGCGTAGCTAGAGGGGTTGGGGCCAACGTCCTGACTTTC
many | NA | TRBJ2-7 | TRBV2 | CASSDSRGGYEQYF | TGTGCCAGCAGTGATTCGAGGGGGGGTTACGAGCAGTACTTC
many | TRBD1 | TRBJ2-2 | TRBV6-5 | CASSSRTGSHTGELFF | TGTGCCAGCAGTTCCAGGACAGGGTCGCACACCGGGGAGCTGTTTTTT
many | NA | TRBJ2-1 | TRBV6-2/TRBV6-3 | CASKSWLVNEQFF | TGTGCCAGCAAAAGCTGGCTCGTGAATGAGCAGTTCTTC
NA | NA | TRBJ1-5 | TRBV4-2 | CASSHGGDANQPQHF | TGTGCCAGCAGCCACGGTGGGGACGCAAATCAGCCCCAGCATTTT